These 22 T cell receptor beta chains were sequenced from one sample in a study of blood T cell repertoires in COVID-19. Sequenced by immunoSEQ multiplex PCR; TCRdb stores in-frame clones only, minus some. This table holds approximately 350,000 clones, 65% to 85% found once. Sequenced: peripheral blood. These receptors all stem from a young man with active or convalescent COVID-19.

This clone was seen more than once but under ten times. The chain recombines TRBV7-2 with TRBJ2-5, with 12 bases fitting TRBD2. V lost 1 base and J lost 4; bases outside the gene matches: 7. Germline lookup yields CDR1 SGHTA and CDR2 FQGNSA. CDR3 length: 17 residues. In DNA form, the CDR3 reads TGTGCCAGCAGCTTAGGGCTAGCGGGGGGGCAGGGAGAGACCCAGTACTTC. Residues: CASSLGLAGGQGETQYF.

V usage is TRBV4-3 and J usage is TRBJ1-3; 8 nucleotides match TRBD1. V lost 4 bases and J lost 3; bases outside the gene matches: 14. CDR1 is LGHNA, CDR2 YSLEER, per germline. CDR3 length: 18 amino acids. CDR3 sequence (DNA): TGCGCCAGCAGCCCCAACTCCGGGACAGGCCGGCTTGGAAACACCATATATTTT. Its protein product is CASSPNSGTGRLGNTIYF.

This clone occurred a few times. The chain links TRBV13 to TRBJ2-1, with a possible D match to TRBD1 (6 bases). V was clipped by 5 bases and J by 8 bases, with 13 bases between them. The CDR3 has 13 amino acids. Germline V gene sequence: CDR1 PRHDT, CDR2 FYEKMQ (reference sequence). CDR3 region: CASSQEGEYEQFF. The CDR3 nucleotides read TGTGCCAGCAGCCAAGAGGGGGAGTATGAGCAGTTCTTC.

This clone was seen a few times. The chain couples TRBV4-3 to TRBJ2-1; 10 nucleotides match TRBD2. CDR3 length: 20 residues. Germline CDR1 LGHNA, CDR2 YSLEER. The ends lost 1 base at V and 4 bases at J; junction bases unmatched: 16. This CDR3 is CASSQVWEVPSGSVYNEQFF. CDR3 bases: TGCGCCAGCAGCCAAGTTTGGGAAGTGCCTAGCGGGAGTGTATACAATGAGCAGTTCTTC.

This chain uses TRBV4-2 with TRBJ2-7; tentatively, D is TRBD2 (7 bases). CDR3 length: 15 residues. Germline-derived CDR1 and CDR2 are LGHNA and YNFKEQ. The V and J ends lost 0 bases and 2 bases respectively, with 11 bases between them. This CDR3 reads CASSQDGGGPYEQYF. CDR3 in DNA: TGTGCCAGCAGCCAAGATGGGGGGGGGCCCTACGAGCAGTACTTC.

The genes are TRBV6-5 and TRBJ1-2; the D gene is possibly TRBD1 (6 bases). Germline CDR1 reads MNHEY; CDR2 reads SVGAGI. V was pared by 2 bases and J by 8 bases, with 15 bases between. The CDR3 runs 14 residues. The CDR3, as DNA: TGTGCCAGCAGTTACCAACAGGGTCAGGGCGGCTACACCTTC. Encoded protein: CASSYQQGQGGYTF.

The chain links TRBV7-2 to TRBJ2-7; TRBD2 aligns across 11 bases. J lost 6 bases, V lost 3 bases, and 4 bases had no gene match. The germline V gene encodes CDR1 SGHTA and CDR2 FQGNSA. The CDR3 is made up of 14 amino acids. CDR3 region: CASSFTSGSREQYF. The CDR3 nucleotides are TGTGCCAGCAGCTTCACTAGCGGGAGTCGCGAGCAGTACTTC.

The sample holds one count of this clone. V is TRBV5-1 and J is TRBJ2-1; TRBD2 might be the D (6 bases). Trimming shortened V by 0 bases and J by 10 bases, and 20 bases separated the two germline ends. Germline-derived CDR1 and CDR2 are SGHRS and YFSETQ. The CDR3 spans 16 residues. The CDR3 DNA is TGCGCCAGCAGCTTGGCCGGGCCACGGGGGATCGACGAGCAGTTCTTC. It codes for CASSLAGPRGIDEQFF.

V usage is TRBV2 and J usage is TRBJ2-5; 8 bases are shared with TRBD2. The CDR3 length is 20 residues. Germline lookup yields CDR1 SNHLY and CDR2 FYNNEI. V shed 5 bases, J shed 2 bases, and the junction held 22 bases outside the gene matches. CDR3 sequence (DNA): TGTGCCAGCAGTCCGACTATACGATTGACTAGCGACCAGTCTCAAGAGACCCAGTACTTC. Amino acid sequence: CASSPTIRLTSDQSQETQYF.

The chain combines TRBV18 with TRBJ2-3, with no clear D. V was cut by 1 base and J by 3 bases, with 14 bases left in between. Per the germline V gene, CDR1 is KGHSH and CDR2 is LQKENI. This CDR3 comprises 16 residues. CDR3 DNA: TGTGCCAGCTCACCACAGCCGCCGGTATCGACAGATACGCAGTATTTT. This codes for CASSPQPPVSTDTQYF.

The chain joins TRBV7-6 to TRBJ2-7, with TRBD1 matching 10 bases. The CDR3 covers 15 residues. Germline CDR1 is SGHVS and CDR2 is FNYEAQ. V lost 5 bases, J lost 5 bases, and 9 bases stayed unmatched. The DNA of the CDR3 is TGTGCCAGCAGCACCCTTCCGACAGGGGGCCACGAGCAGTACTTC. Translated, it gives CASSTLPTGGHEQYF.

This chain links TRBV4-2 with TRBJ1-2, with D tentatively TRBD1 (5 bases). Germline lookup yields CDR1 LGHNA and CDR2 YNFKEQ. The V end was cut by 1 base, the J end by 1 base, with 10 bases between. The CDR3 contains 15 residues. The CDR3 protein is CASSQARQLNYGYTF. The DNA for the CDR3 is TGTGCCAGCAGCCAAGCCCGACAGCTTAACTATGGCTACACCTTC.

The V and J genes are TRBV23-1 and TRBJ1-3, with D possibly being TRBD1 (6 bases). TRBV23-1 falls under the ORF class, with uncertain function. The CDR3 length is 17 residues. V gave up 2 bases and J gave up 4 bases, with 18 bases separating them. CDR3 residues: CASSQRVWGRLGNTIYF. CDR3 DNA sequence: TGCGCCAGCAGTCAAAGGGTTTGGGGGCGCCTAGGAAACACCATATATTTT.

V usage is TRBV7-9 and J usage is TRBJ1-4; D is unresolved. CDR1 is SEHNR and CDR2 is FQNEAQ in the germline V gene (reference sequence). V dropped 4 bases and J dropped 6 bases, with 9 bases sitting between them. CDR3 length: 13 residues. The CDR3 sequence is CASSSTLDEKLFF. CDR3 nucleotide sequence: TGTGCCAGCAGCTCCACTCTCGATGAAAAACTGTTTTTT.

The CDR3 nucleotides are TGCGCCAGCAGCCCAGGACAGGGTAGAAACACCATATATTTT. Its translation: CASSPGQGRNTIYF. This chain uses TRBV4-3 with TRBJ1-3; the match to TRBD1 covers 8 bases. J lost 5 bases, V lost 4 bases, and 4 bases had no gene match. The CDR3 has 14 residues. In germline, CDR1 is LGHNA, CDR2 YSLEER.

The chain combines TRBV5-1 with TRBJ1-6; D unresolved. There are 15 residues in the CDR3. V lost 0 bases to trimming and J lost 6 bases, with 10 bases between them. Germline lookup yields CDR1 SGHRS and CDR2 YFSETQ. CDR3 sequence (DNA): TGCGCCAGCAGCTTGGACAGCAGCTCTAATTCACCCCTCCACTTT. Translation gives CASSLDSSSNSPLHF.

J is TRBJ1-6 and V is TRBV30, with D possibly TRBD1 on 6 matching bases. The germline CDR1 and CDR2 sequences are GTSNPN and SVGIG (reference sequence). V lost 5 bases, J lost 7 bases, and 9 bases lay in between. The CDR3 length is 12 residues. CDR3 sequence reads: CAWGGGNSPLHF. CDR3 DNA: TGTGCCTGGGGGGGCGGGAATTCACCCCTCCACTTT.

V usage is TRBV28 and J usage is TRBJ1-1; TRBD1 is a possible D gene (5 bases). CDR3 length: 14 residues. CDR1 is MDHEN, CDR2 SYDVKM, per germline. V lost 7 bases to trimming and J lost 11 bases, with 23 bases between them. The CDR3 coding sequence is TGTGCCAGCATGGGATGGGTACCGGGGGATCACGCTTTCTTT. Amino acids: CASMGWVPGDHAFF. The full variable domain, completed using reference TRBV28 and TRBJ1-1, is DVKVTQSSRYLVKRTGEKVFLECVQDMDHENMFWYRQDPGLGLRLIYFSYDVKMKEKGDIPEGYSVSREKKERFSLILESASTNQTSMYLCASMGWVPGDHAFFGQGTRLTVV.

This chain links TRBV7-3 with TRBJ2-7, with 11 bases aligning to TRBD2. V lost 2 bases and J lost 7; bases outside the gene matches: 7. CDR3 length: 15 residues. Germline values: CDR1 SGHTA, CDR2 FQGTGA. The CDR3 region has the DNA TGTGCCAGCAGCTTACATAGCGGGAGGGCCGGGGAGCAGTACTTC. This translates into CASSLHSGRAGEQYF.

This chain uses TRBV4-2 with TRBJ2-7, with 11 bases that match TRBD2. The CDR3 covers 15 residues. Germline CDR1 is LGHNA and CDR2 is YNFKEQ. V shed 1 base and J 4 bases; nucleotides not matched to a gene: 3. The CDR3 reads CASSQVAGGPYEQYF. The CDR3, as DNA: TGTGCCAGCAGCCAAGTAGCGGGGGGGCCGTACGAGCAGTACTTC.

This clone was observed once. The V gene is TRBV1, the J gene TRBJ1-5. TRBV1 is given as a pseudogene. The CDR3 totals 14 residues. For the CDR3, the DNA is TGCACCAGCAGCCGCGAGGGTAGCAATCAGCCCCAGCATTTT. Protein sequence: CTSSREGSNQPQHF.

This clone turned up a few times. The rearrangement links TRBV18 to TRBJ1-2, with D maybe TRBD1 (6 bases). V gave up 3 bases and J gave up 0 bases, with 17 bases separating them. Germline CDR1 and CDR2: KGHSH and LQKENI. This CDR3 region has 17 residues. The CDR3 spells CASSPGGAAAPNYGYTF. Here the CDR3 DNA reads TGTGCCAGCTCACCGGGGGGGGCCGCGGCCCCTAACTATGGCTACACCTTC.